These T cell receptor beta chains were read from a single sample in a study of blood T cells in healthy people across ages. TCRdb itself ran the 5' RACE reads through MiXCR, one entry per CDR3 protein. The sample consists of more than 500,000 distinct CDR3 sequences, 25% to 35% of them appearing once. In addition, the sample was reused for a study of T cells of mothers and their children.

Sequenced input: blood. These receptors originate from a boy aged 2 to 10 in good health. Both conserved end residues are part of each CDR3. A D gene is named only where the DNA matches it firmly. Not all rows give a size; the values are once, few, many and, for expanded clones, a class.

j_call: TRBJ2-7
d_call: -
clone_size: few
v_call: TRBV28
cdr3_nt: TGTGCCAGCAGTGCTAGGGGGGGGGCCTACAGGTTGGGCTACGAGCAGTACTTC
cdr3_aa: CASSARGGAYRLGYEQYF

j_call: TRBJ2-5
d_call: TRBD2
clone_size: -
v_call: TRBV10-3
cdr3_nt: TGTGCCATCAGTAGGACTAGCGGAGAGACCCAGTACTTC
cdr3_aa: CAISRTSGETQYF

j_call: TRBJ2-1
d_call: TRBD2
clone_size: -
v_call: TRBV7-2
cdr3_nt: TGTGCCAGCAGCTTAACGACAGGGGTGGGACTAGCGGGAGAGTACGAGCAGTTCTTC
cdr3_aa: CASSLTTGVGLAGEYEQFF

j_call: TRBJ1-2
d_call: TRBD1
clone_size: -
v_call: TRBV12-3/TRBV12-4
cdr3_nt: TGTGCCAACAGTTTATGGGCAGGGGGAGTCTATGGCTACACCTTC
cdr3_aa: CANSLWAGGVYGYTF

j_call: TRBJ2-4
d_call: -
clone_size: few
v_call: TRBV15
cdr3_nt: TGTGCCACCTTAGCCAGGCCTAGCTCTCCCAAAAACATTCAGTACTTC
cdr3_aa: CATLARPSSPKNIQYF

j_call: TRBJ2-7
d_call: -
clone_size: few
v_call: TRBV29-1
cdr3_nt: TGCAGCGTTCGCGGGACCGTTGATCTGAGGAACGAGCAGTACTTC
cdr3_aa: CSVRGTVDLRNEQYF

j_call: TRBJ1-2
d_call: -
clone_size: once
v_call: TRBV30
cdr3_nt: TGTGCCAGCCGGGACGGAGAATATGGCTACACCTTC
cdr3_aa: CASRDGEYGYTF

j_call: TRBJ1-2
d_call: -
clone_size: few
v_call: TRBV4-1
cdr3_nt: TGCGCCAGCAGCCAAGAAGGGGCGAGGTATGGCTACACCTTC
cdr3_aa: CASSQEGARYGYTF

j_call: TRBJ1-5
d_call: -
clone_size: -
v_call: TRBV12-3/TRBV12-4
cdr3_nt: TGTGCCAGCAGTTTTACCGACCGCCCCGGGTCTCAGCCCCAGCATTTT
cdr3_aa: CASSFTDRPGSQPQHF

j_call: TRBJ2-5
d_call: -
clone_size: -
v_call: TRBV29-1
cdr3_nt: TGCAGCGTCAACCTAGGGGAGACCCAGTACTTC
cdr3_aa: CSVNLGETQYF

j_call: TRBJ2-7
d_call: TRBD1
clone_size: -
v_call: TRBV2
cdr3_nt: TGTGCCAGCAGCTCGGGACAGGGATTCGAGCAGTACTTC
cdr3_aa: CASSSGQGFEQYF

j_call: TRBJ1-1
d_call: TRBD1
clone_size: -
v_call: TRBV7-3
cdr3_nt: TGTGCCAGCAGCTCGGGACAGGGAGAAAACACTGAAGCTTTCTTT
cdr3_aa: CASSSGQGENTEAFF

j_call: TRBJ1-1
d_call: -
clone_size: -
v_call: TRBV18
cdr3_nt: TGTGCCAGCTCACCGGTTCTAAGTGCGAACACTGAAGCTTTCTTT
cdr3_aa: CASSPVLSANTEAFF

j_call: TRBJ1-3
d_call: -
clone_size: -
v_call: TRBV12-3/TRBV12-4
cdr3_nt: TGTGCCAGCAGTACCTCAGGTCGCACGGGAAACACCATATATTTT
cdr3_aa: CASSTSGRTGNTIYF

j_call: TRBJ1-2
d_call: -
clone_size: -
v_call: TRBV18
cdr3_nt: TGTGCCAGCTCACCAATGGTTGACTATGGCTACACCTTC
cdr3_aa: CASSPMVDYGYTF

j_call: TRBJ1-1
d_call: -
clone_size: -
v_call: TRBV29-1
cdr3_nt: TGCAGCGTGGCCGACAGTCCGAACACTGAAGCTTTCTTT
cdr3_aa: CSVADSPNTEAFF

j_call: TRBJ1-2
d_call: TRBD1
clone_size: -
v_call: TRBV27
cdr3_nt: TGTGCCAGCAGTACCCGGGACAGGGGGCTTGGCTACACCTTC
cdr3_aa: CASSTRDRGLGYTF

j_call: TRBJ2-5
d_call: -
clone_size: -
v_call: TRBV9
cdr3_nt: TGTGCCAGCAGCGAGGGGGGTGGGGCGGACTACCAAGAGACCCAGTACTTC
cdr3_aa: CASSEGGGADYQETQYF

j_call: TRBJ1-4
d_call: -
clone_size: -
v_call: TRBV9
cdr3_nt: TGTGCCAGCAGCGTAATGGGAGGAGAGAGAGAAAAACTGTTTTTT
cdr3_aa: CASSVMGGEREKLFF

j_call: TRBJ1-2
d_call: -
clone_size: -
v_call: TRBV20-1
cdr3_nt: TGCAGTGCTAGGAGGGACTATGGCTACACCTTC
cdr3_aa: CSARRDYGYTF

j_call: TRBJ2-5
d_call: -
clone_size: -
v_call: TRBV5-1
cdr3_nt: TGCGCCAGTAGAAAGGGGGGTGAACAAGAGACCCAGTACTTC
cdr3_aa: CASRKGGEQETQYF

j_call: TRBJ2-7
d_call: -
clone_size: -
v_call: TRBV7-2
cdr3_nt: TGTGCCAGCAGCTTAGGATGGGGGGAGTACGAGCAGTACTTC
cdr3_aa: CASSLGWGEYEQYF

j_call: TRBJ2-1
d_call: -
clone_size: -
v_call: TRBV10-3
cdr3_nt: TGTGCCATCAGTGAGTCGAGGTACAGCTCCTACAATGAGCAGTTCTTC
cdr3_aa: CAISESRYSSYNEQFF

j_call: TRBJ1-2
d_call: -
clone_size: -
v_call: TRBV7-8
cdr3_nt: TGTGCCAGCAGCTTAGCCTCGACGGTGGCCTATGGCTACACCTTC
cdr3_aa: CASSLASTVAYGYTF

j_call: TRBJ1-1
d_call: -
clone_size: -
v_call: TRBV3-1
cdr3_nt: TGTGCCAGCAGCCAAGATCTTGGGCCCCGCTTACAGGAGAACACTGAAGCTTTCTTT
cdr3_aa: CASSQDLGPRLQENTEAFF

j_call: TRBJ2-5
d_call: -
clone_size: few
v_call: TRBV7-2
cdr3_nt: TGTGCCAGCAGCCCTTCGGGGACGGGATCGCTAGGGACCCAGTACTTC
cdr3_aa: CASSPSGTGSLGTQYF

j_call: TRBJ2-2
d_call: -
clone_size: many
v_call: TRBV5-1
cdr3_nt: TGCGCCAGCAGGAGTCGAAACGACAATGCCGGGGAGCTGTTTTTT
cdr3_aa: CASRSRNDNAGELFF

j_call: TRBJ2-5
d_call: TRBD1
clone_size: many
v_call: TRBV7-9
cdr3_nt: TGTGCCAGCAGCGGGAGGACAGGGGAGGAGACCCAGTACTTC
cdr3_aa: CASSGRTGEETQYF

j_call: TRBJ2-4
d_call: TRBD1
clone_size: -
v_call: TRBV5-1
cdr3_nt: TGCGCCAGCAGCTTGGGGACAGGGACCAGCATTCAGTACTTC
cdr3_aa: CASSLGTGTSIQYF

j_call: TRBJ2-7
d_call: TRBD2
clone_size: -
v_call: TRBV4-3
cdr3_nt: TGCGCCAGCAGAGAAGCGGGGATCAATCAGGAGCAGTACTTC
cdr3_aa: CASREAGINQEQYF

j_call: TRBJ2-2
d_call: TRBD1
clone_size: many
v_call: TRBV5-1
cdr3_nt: TGCGCCAGCAACCCGGGACAGGGGGCGAGGCACACCGGGGAGCTGTTTTTT
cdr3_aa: CASNPGQGARHTGELFF

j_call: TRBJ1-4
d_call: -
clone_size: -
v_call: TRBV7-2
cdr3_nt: TGTGCCAGCAGTTCTGGGGCGGGCAAAAAACTGTTTTTT
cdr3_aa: CASSSGAGKKLFF

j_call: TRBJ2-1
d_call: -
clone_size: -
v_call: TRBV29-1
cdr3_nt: TGCAGCGTTGTACCCGTCATCTCCATCTACAATGAGCAGCTCTTC
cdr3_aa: CSVVPVISIYNEQLF

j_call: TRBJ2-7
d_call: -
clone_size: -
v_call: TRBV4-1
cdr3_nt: TGCGCCAGCAGCCCAGAGGAGGGGCTCACCTACGAGCAGCACTTC
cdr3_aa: CASSPEEGLTYEQHF

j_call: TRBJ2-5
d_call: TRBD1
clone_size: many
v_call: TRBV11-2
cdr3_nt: TGTGCCAGCAGCCCTGACAGGGTCCAAGAGACCCAGTACTTC
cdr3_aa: CASSPDRVQETQYF

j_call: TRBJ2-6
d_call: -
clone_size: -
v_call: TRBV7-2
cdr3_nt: TGTGCCAGCAGCTTAGACGCGAGGGCCAACGTCCTGACTTTC
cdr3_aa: CASSLDARANVLTF

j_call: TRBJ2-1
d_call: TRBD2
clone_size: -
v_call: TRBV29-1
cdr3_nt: TGCAGCGTTGAAGACGGAGCGGGAGTCCGTAACAATGAGCAGTTCTTC
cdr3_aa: CSVEDGAGVRNNEQFF

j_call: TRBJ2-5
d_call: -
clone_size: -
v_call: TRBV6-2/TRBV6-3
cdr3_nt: TGTGCCAGCAGTTTGTCGGCGGGACCCACCCAAGAGACCCAGTACTTC
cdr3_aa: CASSLSAGPTQETQYF

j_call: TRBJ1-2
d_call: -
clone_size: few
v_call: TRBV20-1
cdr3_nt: TGCAGTGCTAGACCTGGACGACAGGCATTGAATGGCTACACCTTC
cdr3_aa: CSARPGRQALNGYTF

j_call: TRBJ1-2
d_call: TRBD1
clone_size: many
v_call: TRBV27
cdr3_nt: TGTGCCAGCAGTCCGGACAGGGCAAACTATGGCTACACCTTC
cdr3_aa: CASSPDRANYGYTF